These T cell receptor beta chains were read from a single sample in a study of T cells in Graves' hyperthyroidism and ophthalmopathy. TCRdb re-analysed the multiplex PCR reads in MiXCR, keeping a single row per CDR3 protein. Seen here are approximately 700,000 distinct CDR3 sequences, approximately 16% observed once, and the top ten hold about 8.4%. The sample comprised blood. Every receptor here comes from a man younger than 30 with Graves' hyperthyroidism. Each CDR3 is given with its conserved first and last residue. D genes are given only for firm matches. Some rows mark clone size as missing; the rest say once, few, many or name a class of expanded clone.

>TRBV12-3/TRBV12-4|NA|many|TRBJ2-5
TGTGCCAGCCGCGACCGGGGGGCCGAGACCCAGTACTTC
CASRDRGAETQYF
>TRBV6-5|NA|few|TRBJ1-2
TGTGCCAGCAGTTACTCCCTAACAGGCGGCTACACCTTC
CASSYSLTGGYTF
>TRBV7-2|NA|few|TRBJ2-1
TGTGCCAGCAGCCCCAGTCGCCGCTCCTACAATGAGCAGTTCTTC
CASSPSRRSYNEQFF
>TRBV30|NA|many|TRBJ2-3
TGTGCCTGGAGTAGGGACAGCACAGATACGCAGTATTTT
CAWSRDSTDTQYF
>TRBV2|NA|many|TRBJ1-6
TGTGCCAGCGGGACTGACAATTCACCCCTCCACTTT
CASGTDNSPLHF
>TRBV4-2|NA|few|TRBJ2-3
TGTGCCAGCAGCCAAGTGGGGGGACAGAAAGGGGATACGCAGTATTTT
CASSQVGGQKGDTQYF
>TRBV20-1|NA|many|TRBJ2-3
TGCAGTGGACTCGACTGGACAGATACGCAGTATTTT
CSGLDWTDTQYF
>TRBV7-9|TRBD1|NA|TRBJ2-3
TGTGCCAGCAGCACCACACAGGGGAACACAGATACGCAGTATTTT
CASSTTQGNTDTQYF
>TRBV28|NA|many|TRBJ2-7
TGTGCCAGCAGTTTAGAGGGCAAGCCGTTTTCCGAGCAGTACTTC
CASSLEGKPFSEQYF
>TRBV11-1|TRBD2|NA|TRBJ2-1
TGTGCCAGCAGCCAGGGACTAGTGGATGAGCAGTTCTTC
CASSQGLVDEQFF
>TRBV7-9|NA|NA|TRBJ2-2
TGTGCCAGCAGCTTAGTCCATTCAGGGGAGCTGTTTTTT
CASSLVHSGELFF
>TRBV12-3/TRBV12-4|NA|NA|TRBJ1-1
TGTGCCAGCAGTTGGTCGACAGGCAACACTGAAGCTTTCTTT
CASSWSTGNTEAFF
>TRBV9|NA|NA|TRBJ1-4
TGTGCCAGCAGCGTAGACGAGGGACTTAATGAAAAACTGTTTTTT
CASSVDEGLNEKLFF
>TRBV24-1|NA|NA|TRBJ2-5
TGTGCCACCAGTGATGGATGGGGACAGACCCAGTACTTC
CATSDGWGQTQYF
>TRBV7-9|NA|NA|TRBJ1-4
TGTGCCAGCAGCTTAGGCCAAGCAACTAATGAAAAACTGTTTTTT
CASSLGQATNEKLFF
>TRBV12-3/TRBV12-4|TRBD2|many|TRBJ2-7
TGTGCCAGCAGCCCATTCTCCGGGAGGGATCACTACGAGCAGTACTTC
CASSPFSGRDHYEQYF
>TRBV14|NA|many|TRBJ2-2
TGTGCCAGCAGCCAAGTCCCCAGCGGGAACACCGGGGAGCTGTTTTTT
CASSQVPSGNTGELFF
>TRBV12-3/TRBV12-4|TRBD2|NA|TRBJ2-7
TGTGCCAGCAGTCTCCCCCCGGGGCGGGAGGGAGCCTACGAGCAGTACTTC
CASSLPPGREGAYEQYF
>TRBV28|NA|NA|TRBJ1-2
TGTGCCAGCAGCGAAGGCTCCTCGGGGTATGGCTACACCTTC
CASSEGSSGYGYTF
>TRBV10-3|TRBD2|few|TRBJ2-7
TGTGCCATCAGTGAGTGGTCGAGCGGGAGGACCTACGAGCAGTACTTC
CAISEWSSGRTYEQYF
>TRBV20-1|TRBD2|NA|TRBJ2-7
TGCAGTGCTCGACTAGCGGGACGATTCAGGGAGCAGTACTTC
CSARLAGRFREQYF
>TRBV12-3/TRBV12-4|TRBD2|many|TRBJ2-7
TGTGCCAGCACCCATAGCGGGAAGCCCTACGAGCAGTACTTC
CASTHSGKPYEQYF
>TRBV11-3|NA|few|TRBJ2-7
TGTGCCAGCAGCTTAGGGACTGGGCACTACGAGCAGTACTTC
CASSLGTGHYEQYF
>TRBV20-1|NA|many|TRBJ2-7
TGCAGTGCTAGCCAGCGGGCACTCTACGAGCAGTACTTC
CSASQRALYEQYF
>TRBV20-1|NA|many|TRBJ2-2
TGCAGTGCTAGAGATCCCTTATTCACCGGGGAGCTGTTTTTT
CSARDPLFTGELFF
>TRBV12-5|NA|few|TRBJ2-2
TGTGCTAGTGGTAGGGGCCCGAACACCGGGGAGCTGTTTTTT
CASGRGPNTGELFF
>TRBV7-9|NA|NA|TRBJ2-1
TGTGCCAGCAGCTTCCCGTGGGCAAATGAGCAGTTCTTC
CASSFPWANEQFF
>TRBV28|NA|many|TRBJ2-1
TGTGCCAGCAGTAAGACTGGTATTTCCTACAATGAGCAGTTCTTC
CASSKTGISYNEQFF
>TRBV5-1|NA|NA|TRBJ2-4
TGCGCCAGCCGTCGGGTGGGGGAGAACATTCAGTGCTTC
CASRRVGENIQCF
>TRBV14|TRBD1|NA|TRBJ1-6
TGTGCCAGCAGCCACGGACAGGGGGCGCGAAATTCACCCCTCCACTTT
CASSHGQGARNSPLHF
>TRBV5-1|NA|NA|TRBJ2-2
TGCGCCAGCAGCTCAAACCCCGGATGGGCCGGGGAGCTGTTTTTT
CASSSNPGWAGELFF
>TRBV20-1|NA|many|TRBJ1-2
TGCAGTGCTAGAGACGGGGGGGACTATGGCTACACCTTC
CSARDGGDYGYTF
>TRBV7-2|TRBD1|many|TRBJ2-7
TGTGCCAGCAGCCTTATGACAGGGGCCTACGAGCAGTACTTC
CASSLMTGAYEQYF
>TRBV2|TRBD2|few|TRBJ2-1
TGTGCCAGCAGTGTAAGATCCGGGACTAGCGGTTACAATGAGCAGTTCTTC
CASSVRSGTSGYNEQFF
>TRBV10-3|TRBD1|NA|TRBJ1-2
TGTGCCATCGGACTCCCGGGACAGGGGCACAGAGGCTATGGCTACACCTTC
CAIGLPGQGHRGYGYTF
>TRBV7-2|TRBD2|many|TRBJ2-4
TGTGCCAGCAGCTTTGGAACTAGCGGAAGAAAAAACATTCAGTACTTC
CASSFGTSGRKNIQYF
>TRBV7-9|NA|NA|TRBJ2-1
TGTGCCAGCAGCGGGACCCGGAGGGAGCAGTTCTTC
CASSGTRREQFF
>TRBV7-2|NA|many|TRBJ1-1
TGTGCCAGCAGGGGACTGTCGAACACTGAAGCTTTCTTT
CASRGLSNTEAFF
>TRBV3-1|NA|many|TRBJ2-7
TGTGCCAGCAGCCGGGTCCACTACGAGCAGTACTTC
CASSRVHYEQYF
>TRBV12-3/TRBV12-4|NA|many|TRBJ1-4
TGTGCCAGCAGTCAGGCAGGGCGTGAAAAACTGTTTTTT
CASSQAGREKLFF
>TRBV15|NA|many|TRBJ1-2
TGTGCCACCAGCAGAGATGAACCCGCAGAGACCTATGGCTACACCTTC
CATSRDEPAETYGYTF
>TRBV20-1|NA|NA|TRBJ2-7
TGCAGTGCTTATCGGGACTCGCAGTACGAGCAGTACTTC
CSAYRDSQYEQYF